The 12 T cell receptor beta chains in this list originate from one sample, sequenced in a study of blood T cell repertoires in COVID-19. Libraries were prepared by immunoSEQ multiplex PCR; TCRdb keeps only in-frame clonotypes and omits some of them. Of 400,000 to 500,000 clones listed, 70% to 90% are singletons. The source material was PBMCs or T cells enriched from blood (not recorded which). The receptors come from a woman between 18 and 30 years old who had been exposed to COVID-19.

V usage is TRBV7-9 and J usage is TRBJ1-4; D gene uncertain. The V end lost 0 bases, the J end lost 11 bases, and 10 bases lay between the germline ends. Germline values: CDR1 SEHNR, CDR2 FQNEAQ (reference sequence). This CDR3 is built from 13 residues. The CDR3 DNA is TGTGCCAGCAGCTTAGCGCTGCGGGGTAAACTGTTTTTT. The encoded protein is CASSLALRGKLFF. Looking up the rest from reference TRBV7-9 and TRBJ1-4 gives the full variable domain: DTGVSQNPRHKITKRGQNVTFRCDPISEHNRLYWYRQTLGQGPEFLTYFQNEAQLEKSRLLSDRFSAERPKGSFSTLEIQRTEQGDSAMYLCASSLALRGKLFFGSGTQLSVL.

CDR3 DNA sequence: TGTGCCAGCAGTCGCCCCGGGACAGCTAACTATGGCTACACCTTC. The encoded protein is CASSRPGTANYGYTF. The chain is built from TRBV27 and TRBJ1-2, with 7 bases lining up with TRBD1. The CDR3 is 15 residues long. Per germline, CDR1 MNHEY and CDR2 SMNVEV (reference sequence). The ends lost 5 bases at V and 0 bases at J; junction bases unmatched: 6.

The chain combines TRBV28 with TRBJ1-2; 8 positions match TRBD1. This CDR3 has 15 amino acids. Per germline, CDR1 MDHEN and CDR2 SYDVKM. The V and J ends lost 4 bases and 2 bases, in that order; junction bases with no gene match: 6. CDR3 protein: CASSSQGVPNYGYTF. CDR3 nucleotide sequence: TGTGCCAGCAGTTCACAGGGGGTACCCAACTATGGCTACACCTTC.

V and J are TRBV7-2 and TRBJ1-2, with TRBD1 matching over 9 bases. The CDR3 loop spans 17 amino acids. The germline V gene encodes CDR1 SGHTA and CDR2 FQGNSA. Trimming at V came to 2 bases and at J to 0 bases, leaving 7 bases not matched to a gene. CDR3 protein: CASSLPDRGAANYGYTF. The CDR3 nucleotides read TGTGCCAGCAGCTTACCGGACAGGGGAGCCGCTAACTATGGCTACACCTTC.

The V and J genes are TRBV2 and TRBJ2-7; 9 nucleotides line up with TRBD1. The CDR3 covers 12 residues. Trimming at V came to 7 bases and at J to 5 bases, leaving 3 bases not matched to a gene. Germline V gene lookup returns CDR1 SNHLY and CDR2 FYNNEI. In DNA form, the CDR3 reads TGTGCCAGCACGGGACAGGGCCACGAGCAGTACTTC. Protein: CASTGQGHEQYF.

This clone has just a few counts. The rearrangement links TRBV6-5 to TRBJ1-1; no firm D call. Per germline, CDR1 MNHEY and CDR2 SVGAGI. V gave up 7 bases and J gave up 5 bases, with 8 bases separating them. The CDR3 spans 11 residues. The CDR3 DNA is TGTGCCAGCACCGATCGGACTGAAGCTTTCTTT. Its translation is CASTDRTEAFF.

In this sample, this clone turned up a few times. The genes are TRBV28 and TRBJ2-5; maybe TRBD1 (5 bases). V shed 9 bases and J shed 6 bases, with 17 bases lying between them. CDR1 MDHEN and CDR2 SYDVKM come from the germline V gene. This CDR3 has 13 amino acids. The CDR3 DNA sequence: TGTGCCAGTGGTTCGCCAGGACAACAGACCCAGTACTTC. It translates to CASGSPGQQTQYF.

CDR3: CASSLAGRDEQYF. The CDR3 nucleotides are TGTGCCAGCAGCTTAGCCGGCCGGGACGAGCAGTACTTC. V usage is TRBV7-9 and J usage is TRBJ2-7; D remains unclear. V lost 0 bases and J lost 5, with 8 bases in between. This CDR3 contains 13 residues. Germline V gives CDR1 SEHNR, CDR2 FQNEAQ (reference sequence). Complete variable domain (other parts from reference TRBV7-9 and TRBJ2-7): DTGVSQNPRHKITKRGQNVTFRCDPISEHNRLYWYRQTLGQGPEFLTYFQNEAQLEKSRLLSDRFSAERPKGSFSTLEIQRTEQGDSAMYLCASSLAGRDEQYFGPGTRLTVT.

The chain has TRBV7-2 and TRBJ2-7, with 13 nucleotides matching TRBD2. The CDR3 contains 14 residues. CDR1 SGHTA and CDR2 FQGNSA come from the germline V gene. Trimming at V came to 9 bases and at J to 2 bases, leaving 4 bases not matched to a gene. CDR3 DNA: TGTGCCAGTAGAACTAGCGGGGGGGCCTACGAGCAGTACTTC. This encodes CASRTSGGAYEQYF.

CDR3 DNA sequence: TGTGCCAGCAGCATTGAACTACAGGGCTCTGGAAACACCATATATTTT. Encoded protein: CASSIELQGSGNTIYF. The V and J genes are TRBV9 and TRBJ1-3; D perhaps matches TRBD1 (6 bases). CDR3 length: 16 amino acids. Trimming removed 4 bases from V and 0 bases from J, with 14 bases in between. Germline V lookup: CDR1 SGDLS, CDR2 YYNGEE.

This sequence joins TRBV19 and TRBJ1-5; D uncertain. Germline CDR1 reads LNHDA; CDR2 reads SQIVND (reference sequence). Trimming shortened V by 4 bases and J by 1 base, and 11 bases separated the two germline ends. The length of the CDR3 is 15 residues. The CDR3 is CASSTGTTSNQPQHF. The CDR3 DNA reads TGTGCCAGTAGTACAGGCACGACGAGCAATCAGCCCCAGCATTTT.

The chain recombines TRBV3-1 (or the pseudogene TRBV3-2) with TRBJ1-3; D remains ambiguous. Germline values: CDR1 LGHDT, CDR2 YNNKEL (reference sequence). Trimming stripped 5 bases from V and 4 bases from J, with 18 bases between. The CDR3 consists of 16 residues. CDR3 in amino acids: CASSKRSGSKGNTIYF. The DNA of the CDR3 is TGTGCCAGCAGCAAAAGGTCGGGAAGTAAAGGAAACACCATATATTTT.